A single sample is the source of the 3 T cell receptor beta chains below, sequenced in a study of identical twins. MiXCR was run by TCRdb on the 5' RACE reads, yielding one entry per CDR3 protein. The data contain approximately 630,000 distinct CDR3 sequences, 7.1% of them singletons. The sample was also reused in another study, on yellow fever vaccine responses in identical twins.

What was sequenced was PBMCs. These receptor sequences come from a young woman in good health.

This clonotype occurred many times. V is TRBV11-1 and J is TRBJ2-5, with D unclear. This CDR3 has 18 amino acids. Germline lookup yields CDR1 SGHAT and CDR2 FQDESV (reference sequence). Trimming took off 0 bases at V and 5 bases at J, with 22 bases between the two ends. CDR3 sequence: CASSLAYQMEMEYETQYF. CDR3 sequence (DNA): TGTGCCAGCAGCTTAGCCTACCAGATGGAGATGGAGTATGAGACCCAGTACTTC.

In DNA form, the CDR3 reads TGTGCCAGCAGTTTATCTCGGACAGGCTCTCCTGGCAATGAGCAGTTCTTC. This encodes CASSLSRTGSPGNEQFF. The J gene is TRBJ2-1, the V gene TRBV27, with TRBD1 identical over 7 bases. After removal of 0 bases from V and 6 bases from J, the junction contained 11 bases not matched to a gene. Per the germline V gene, CDR1 is MNHEY and CDR2 is SMNVEV (reference sequence). The CDR3 has 17 residues.

This clonotype was counted a few times. The gene calls are TRBV5-1 and TRBJ2-1; 12 bases are a match to TRBD1. Germline lookup yields CDR1 SGHRS and CDR2 YFSETQ. The V gene end was trimmed by 2 bases and the J gene end by 0 bases; junction bases not matched to a gene: 3. CDR3 length: 17 residues. CDR3 in DNA: TGCGCCAGCAGCTTTGGGACAGGGGGCGCCTCCTACAATGAGCAGTTCTTC. The encoded protein is CASSFGTGGASYNEQFF.